This T cell receptor beta chain was found in a study of shared clonotypes between healthy human individuals. Study-level findings and limits: Large sequencing depth failed to make sorted-subset sequencing complete, rarefaction showed. Among non-shared clonotypes, generation probabilities were lower than among those shared by all four donors.

Germline values: CDR1 MNHEY, CDR2 SVGAGI. This CDR3 region has 15 residues. Trimming removed 0 bases from V and 0 bases from J, with 9 bases in between. The authors' processing: Filtering differed, since immunoSEQ gave only junction sequences and no quality scores. Generated by immunoSEQ multiplex PCR, the TCRdb table keeps only in-frame clones and is missing some. V and J calls and clone size are those listed in that table; D and trimming were worked out from the DNA. The sample includes millions of clones, approximately 94% seen only once; the top ten take roughly 1%. The naive CD8 population came from CD45RO-negative cells selected for CCR7, without terminally differentiated effector memory CD45RA+ cells. Those who donated were healthy HIV-negative adults, with no recent acute infections or vaccinations reported. Notes on this clone: Antigen specificity is unknown.

The receptor's source is a man aged 18 to 30 in good health. The gene calls are TRBV6-5 and TRBJ2-7; D unclear. Sequencing was carried out using naive CD8+ T cells sorted from blood. In nucleotides, the CDR3 is TGTGCCAGCAGTTACTCGTTCGGAGACTCCTACGAGCAGTACTTC. It yields the protein CASSYSFGDSYEQYF.